The rows below give T cell receptor beta chains drawn from one sample of a study of T cells in Graves' hyperthyroidism and ophthalmopathy. Each CDR3 protein is one row after TCRdb ran MiXCR on the multiplex PCR reads. The repertoire includes 600,000 or so distinct CDR3 sequences, around 14% of them detected once, and roughly 7% sits in the top ten. Sequenced sample: blood. The origin of the receptors is a young woman with Graves' ophthalmopathy. CDR3s include the opening cysteine and the closing phenylalanine or tryptophan. Each record gives: J gene, D gene, clone size, V gene, CDR3 protein, CDR3 DNA. The D gene is left open where the match is weak. The size entry is marked missing in some rows and otherwise reads once, few, many or a size class.

TRBJ2-7 TRBD1 many TRBV28 CASSSYRGRYEQYF TGTGCCAGCAGTTCCTACAGGGGGCGCTACGAGCAGTACTTC
TRBJ1-2 - many TRBV12-3/TRBV12-4 CASSFGVYGYTF TGTGCCAGCAGTTTCGGCGTCTATGGCTACACCTTC
TRBJ1-3 - - TRBV28 CASSPGRGSGNTIYF TGTGCCAGCAGCCCCGGCAGGGGCTCTGGAAACACCATATATTTT
TRBJ2-7 - many TRBV6-6 CASSYAGGWGEQYF TGTGCCAGCAGTTACGCCGGAGGATGGGGCGAGCAGTACTTC
TRBJ1-3 TRBD1 few TRBV6-1 CASSYSGGEAGNTIYF TGTGCCAGCAGTTACTCAGGGGGTGAGGCTGGAAACACCATATATTTT
TRBJ2-1 - many TRBV6-5 CASSYSNEQFF TGTGCCAGCAGTTATTCCAATGAGCAGTTCTTC
TRBJ1-5 - many TRBV27 CASSYLGSNQPQHF TGTGCCAGCAGTTACCTAGGAAGCAATCAGCCCCAGCATTTT
TRBJ2-5 - many TRBV28 CASSWGDETQYF TGTGCCAGCAGTTGGGGGGACGAGACCCAGTACTTC
TRBJ2-7 TRBD1 - TRBV7-9 CASSWTGGAYEQHF TGTGCCAGCAGCTGGACAGGGGGCGCGTACGAGCAGCACTTC
TRBJ2-5 - many TRBV2 CASSEVRRLYQETQYF TGTGCCAGCAGTGAGGTCCGGCGGCTTTACCAAGAGACCCAGTACTTC
TRBJ1-2 - few TRBV7-9 CASSPDRLDYGYTF TGTGCCAGCAGCCCTGACAGGTTGGATTATGGCTACACCTTC
TRBJ1-5 TRBD1 many TRBV27 CASTRTGPNQPQHF TGTGCCAGCACCCGGACAGGTCCCAATCAGCCCCAGCATTTT
TRBJ1-2 - - TRBV29-1 CSVGTAVEGYTF TGCAGCGTTGGGACAGCCGTGGAGGGCTACACCTTC
TRBJ1-5 - - TRBV6-5 CASSYWGHNQPQHF TGTGCCAGCAGTTACTGGGGGCACAATCAGCCCCAGCATTTT
TRBJ2-3 TRBD1 - TRBV29-1 CSASGQGIDTQYF TGCAGCGCCTCCGGACAGGGGATAGATACGCAGTATTTT
TRBJ1-1 - - TRBV12-3/TRBV12-4 CASTGRGANPEAFF TGTGCCAGCACCGGGAGGGGAGCGAACCCTGAAGCTTTCTTT
TRBJ2-7 TRBD2 many TRBV28 CASSLGAGGGGTYEQYF TGTGCCAGCAGTCTGGGGGCGGGGGGTGGGGGGACTTACGAGCAGTACTTC
TRBJ1-3 - many TRBV4-3 CASSQEGWTRGNTIYF TGCGCCAGCAGCCAAGAAGGGTGGACACGAGGAAACACCATATATTTT
TRBJ2-7 TRBD2 many TRBV7-3 CASSPTGTSGYEQYF TGTGCCAGCAGCCCTACCGGGACTAGCGGGTACGAGCAGTACTTC
TRBJ1-2 - many TRBV12-3/TRBV12-4 CASSFSGPYGYTF TGTGCCAGCAGTTTTTCGGGGCCTTATGGCTACACCTTC